One sample yielded the 22 T cell receptor beta chains listed below, sequenced in a study of radiation and T cells in renal cell carcinoma. Clones were sequenced by immunoSEQ multiplex PCR, and TCRdb holds only the in-frame ones, with some missing. The sample records approximately 100,000 clones, 80% to 90% being singletons. Time point denoted: baseline pretreatment blood. Regarding treatment: 15 Gy SBRT to primary tumor, nephrectomy 4 weeks later. The source was blood, collected from a patient whose treatment included radiotherapy and nephrectomy. These TCRs come from a man aged 45-65 years with renal cell carcinoma.

V and J are TRBV7-4 and TRBJ2-7, with a possible D match to TRBD2 (5 bases). The CDR3 is 14 amino acids. In germline, CDR1 is SGHVT, CDR2 SQSDAQ. The V end lost 0 bases, the J end lost 4 bases, and 10 bases lay between the germline ends. The CDR3 sequence: CASSLAREGYEQYF. The CDR3 nucleotides are TGTGCCAGCAGCTTAGCGCGCGAGGGATACGAGCAGTACTTC.

V usage is TRBV6-5 and J usage is TRBJ2-7; D unclear. Germline V lookup: CDR1 MNHEY, CDR2 SVGAGI. V lost 2 bases and J 0 bases, leaving 11 bases between the germline ends. The CDR3 is 15 amino acids. The CDR3 reads CASSYVGSPSYEQYF. CDR3 sequence (DNA): TGTGCCAGCAGTTACGTTGGCTCTCCCTCCTACGAGCAGTACTTC.

The J gene is TRBJ2-5, the V gene TRBV18, with a tentative D call TRBD2 (5 bases). Trimming took 2 bases from V and 4 from J, leaving 11 bases between them. Germline CDR1 reads KGHSH; CDR2 reads LQKENI. CDR3 length equals 14 residues. CDR3 DNA: TGTGCCAGCTCACCATCGGGAACCGGAGAGACCCAGTACTTC. This gives the protein CASSPSGTGETQYF.

The chain uses TRBV6-5 and TRBJ1-3, with no clear D. CDR3 length: 15 residues. Trimming shortened V by 0 bases and J by 1 base, and 7 bases separated the two germline ends. Germline CDR1 MNHEY, CDR2 SVGAGI. The CDR3 loop reads CASSYSWGSGNTIYF. The CDR3 bases are TGTGCCAGCAGTTACTCTTGGGGATCTGGAAACACCATATATTTT.

This clone was detected once. The chain recombines TRBV2 with TRBJ2-5; D gene ambiguous. V was trimmed by 7 bases and J by 0 bases, leaving 12 bases between them. Germline assignment: CDR1 SNHLY and CDR2 FYNNEI. This CDR3 has 14 residues. The CDR3 coding sequence is TGTGCCAGCACCCGACGGACGAACCAAGAGACCCAGTACTTC. This gives the protein CASTRRTNQETQYF. Based on the CDR3 plus reference TRBV2 and TRBJ2-5, the full variable domain is EPEVTQTPSHQVTQMGQEVILRCVPISNHLYFYWYRQILGQKVEFLVSFYNNEISEKSEIFDDQFSVERPDGSNFTLKIRSTKLEDSAMYFCASTRRTNQETQYFGPGTRLLVL.

The chain joins TRBV11-2 to TRBJ2-2, with TRBD2 matching over 7 bases. Germline V CDR1 and CDR2: SGHAT, FQNNGV. The CDR3 runs 14 residues. V lost 4 bases to trimming and J lost 5 bases; unmatched junction nucleotides: 4. The CDR3 loop reads CASSSRTRTGELFF. The CDR3 region has the DNA TGTGCCAGCAGCTCCCGGACTAGGACCGGGGAGCTGTTTTTT.

V gene TRBV5-8 combines with J gene TRBJ2-5, with 8 positions matching TRBD2. CDR1 and CDR2 from the germline V gene are SGHTS and YDEGEE. This CDR3 is built from 15 residues. Trimming took 5 bases from V and 5 from J; bases not matched to a gene: 11. The CDR3 sequence is CASSRPGLGLETQYF. CDR3 bases: TGTGCCAGCAGTCGTCCGGGACTAGGTCTGGAGACCCAGTACTTC.

The gene calls are TRBV28 and TRBJ2-7; D remains ambiguous. Germline V gives CDR1 MDHEN, CDR2 SYDVKM. The CDR3 is 11 residues long. Trimming left V 6 bases short and J 2 bases short, with 5 bases between. Here the CDR3 reads CASSKTYEQYF. CDR3 DNA: TGTGCCAGCAGCAAGACCTACGAGCAGTACTTC.

The chain carries TRBV5-1 and TRBJ2-7; the D call may be TRBD1 or TRBD2 (5 bases each). Germline CDR1 and CDR2: SGHRS and YFSETQ. There are 14 residues in the CDR3. The V gene lost 1 base and the J gene lost 2 bases, with 10 bases spanning the gap. As DNA, the CDR3 is TGCGCCAGCAGCTTGCGGGGCCTTACCTACGAGCAGTACTTC. Encoded protein: CASSLRGLTYEQYF.

The chain links TRBV7-9 to TRBJ1-3; 8 bases are shared with TRBD1. Germline CDR1 reads SEHNR; CDR2 reads FQNEAQ (reference sequence). With V trimmed by 2 bases and J by 0 bases, 6 bases remained unmatched. CDR3 length: 17 residues. As DNA, the CDR3 is TGTGCCAGCAGCTTACTGGGCAGGGGGCTCTCTGGAAACACCATATATTTT. Translated, it gives CASSLLGRGLSGNTIYF.

CDR3 sequence (DNA): TGTGCCAGCAGCTTAAGGTGGGGGGCAGAGGAGACCCAGTACTTC. This encodes CASSLRWGAEETQYF. The chain recombines TRBV7-9 with TRBJ2-5, with D perhaps given as TRBD1 or TRBD2 (6 bases each). This CDR3 is built from 15 residues. The V gene lost 2 bases and the J gene lost 5 bases, with 15 bases spanning the gap. Germline CDR1 SEHNR, CDR2 FQNEAQ (reference sequence).

This sequence joins TRBV6-5 and TRBJ1-1; 7 nucleotides align to TRBD1. Unmatched junction bases numbered 4, after V lost 4 bases and J lost 8 bases. Germline values: CDR1 MNHEY, CDR2 SVGAGI. CDR3 length: 12 residues. The chain's CDR3 is CASSLQGREAFF. The CDR3 nucleotides are TGTGCCAGCAGTTTACAGGGGCGGGAAGCTTTCTTT.

The CDR3 region has the DNA TGCGCCAGCAGCCAAGAGTGGCGGACGAACTCCTACGAGCAGTACTTC. Amino acids: CASSQEWRTNSYEQYF. The V gene is TRBV4-1, the J gene TRBJ2-7; D ambiguous. Trimming left V 0 bases short and J 0 bases short, with 12 bases between. The CDR3 is made up of 16 amino acids. Germline V gene lookup returns CDR1 MGHRA and CDR2 YSYEKL.

The chain is built from TRBV7-9 and TRBJ2-2, with D possibly being TRBD1 (6 bases). There are 17 residues in the CDR3. Trimming removed 5 bases at V and 3 bases at J, with 19 bases between. Germline CDR1 and CDR2: SEHNR and FQNEAQ (reference sequence). The CDR3 protein is CASSQPRKGVYTGELFF. The CDR3 DNA sequence: TGTGCCAGCAGCCAACCAAGAAAGGGGGTCTACACCGGGGAGCTGTTTTTT.

The rearrangement uses TRBV19 and TRBJ2-7, with unresolved D. Trimming took off 9 bases at V and 6 bases at J, with 15 bases between the two ends. The length of the CDR3 is 12 residues. In germline, CDR1 is LNHDA, CDR2 SQIVND (reference sequence). The CDR3 coding sequence is TGTGCCAGCAAAGGGCCCCGGACCGAGCAGTACTTC. Protein: CASKGPRTEQYF.

The chain couples TRBV9 to TRBJ2-7; no definite D call. The CDR3 runs to 16 residues. CDR1 is SGDLS, CDR2 YYNGEE, per germline. The ends were cut back, 0 bases at V and 3 bases at J, with 16 bases in the middle. The CDR3: CASSVADPSQLYEQYF. Written as DNA, the CDR3 is TGTGCCAGCAGCGTAGCCGACCCAAGCCAACTCTACGAGCAGTACTTC.

The gene calls are TRBV7-2 and TRBJ2-3; D unresolved. The V end lost 3 bases, the J end lost 6 bases, and 4 bases lay between the germline ends. The CDR3 spans 11 residues. Germline V gene data show CDR1 as SGHTA and CDR2 as FQGNSA. Here the CDR3 DNA reads TGTGCCAGCAGCTTTAGGGATACGCAGTATTTT. Its translation is CASSFRDTQYF.

V and J are TRBV11-3 and TRBJ2-1; 7 bases are a match to TRBD2. The CDR3 is 17 residues long. Germline CDR1 SGHNT, CDR2 YENEEA. With V trimmed by 4 bases and J by 7 bases, 16 bases remained unmatched. For the CDR3, the DNA is TGTGCCAGCAGCTCGGGCCGACTAGCTCCAAAAGGGAATGAGCAGTTCTTC. This translates into CASSSGRLAPKGNEQFF.

The gene calls are TRBV30 and TRBJ1-2, with D hard to call. Looked up from germline, CDR1 is GTSNPN and CDR2 is SVGIG (reference sequence). CDR3 length: 13 amino acids. V lost 4 bases and J 0 bases, leaving 9 bases between the germline ends. CDR3 loop: CAWKVEANYGYTF. The DNA of the CDR3 is TGTGCCTGGAAGGTCGAAGCTAACTATGGCTACACCTTC.

The rearrangement links TRBV10-3 to TRBJ1-2; D call uncertain. Deletions cut 7 bases from V and 0 bases from J, with 6 bases between. The CDR3 has 12 amino acids. Germline V gene sequence: CDR1 ENHRY, CDR2 SYGVKD. The CDR3 reads CAITTPNYGYTF. DNA for the CDR3: TGTGCCATCACCACACCTAACTATGGCTACACCTTC.

V usage is TRBV5-1 and J usage is TRBJ2-6; 14 positions match TRBD2. Per the germline V gene, CDR1 is SGHRS and CDR2 is YFSETQ. V shed 1 base, J shed 3 bases, and the junction held 12 bases outside the gene matches. The CDR3 spans 21 residues. For the CDR3, the DNA is TGCGCCAGCAGCTTGTACCCGGTTGGGACTAGCGGGAGTAGTGGGGCCAACGTCCTGACTTTC. Protein product: CASSLYPVGTSGSSGANVLTF.

The chain employs TRBV25-1 and TRBJ1-4; D not certain. The germline V gene has CDR1 MGHDK and CDR2 SYGVNS. The germline V and J ends were trimmed by 3 bases and 0 bases, with 8 bases remaining between them. CDR3 length equals 15 residues. The CDR3 loop is CASSDSGATNEKLFF. CDR3 nucleotide sequence: TGTGCCAGCAGTGACTCCGGGGCAACTAATGAAAAACTGTTTTTT. The full variable domain, its missing parts supplied by reference TRBV25-1 and TRBJ1-4, is EADIYQTPRYLVIGTGKKITLECSQTMGHDKMYWYQQDPGMELHLIHYSYGVNSTEKGDLSSESTVSRIRTEHFPLTLESARPSHTSQYLCASSDSGATNEKLFFGSGTQLSVL.